Listed below are T cell receptor beta chains from one sample, sequenced in a study of blood T cells in healthy people across ages. TCRdb reprocessed the 5' RACE reads via MiXCR and lists one record per CDR3 protein. The sample has hundreds of thousands of distinct CDR3 sequences; about 56% are singletons. Sequencing was performed on blood. The receptors derive from a man aged 40-50 years in good health. CDR3s include the opening cysteine and the closing phenylalanine or tryptophan. The order of the fields is J gene, V gene, CDR3 length, clone size, D gene, CDR3 protein, CDR3 DNA. D genes are given only for firm matches. Only part of the rows carry a size: once, few, many, or a class if the clone is expanded.

TRBJ1-6 TRBV7-3 16 once - CASSLTARGRNSPLHF TGTGCCAGCAGCTTAACGGCTCGTGGCAGAAATTCACCCCTCCACTTT
TRBJ2-7 TRBV5-1 14 - - CASSLAGTLGEQYF TGCGCCAGCAGCTTGGCTGGCACCCTGGGCGAGCAGTACTTC
TRBJ2-3 TRBV28 15 - - CASSLYGGDTDTQYF TGTGCCAGCAGTTTATACGGGGGAGACACAGATACGCAGTATTTT
TRBJ2-7 TRBV6-1 14 - - CASSEGESSYEQYF TGTGCCAGCAGTGAAGGAGAGTCGTCCTACGAGCAGTACTTC
TRBJ2-7 TRBV3-1 14 - - CASSRTGGRNEQYF TGTGCCAGCAGCCGAACCGGGGGCCGGAACGAGCAGTACTTC
TRBJ2-7 TRBV29-1 17 - - CSVAPSEGQTAPYEQYF TGCAGCGTTGCCCCGTCGGAAGGCCAAACAGCGCCCTACGAGCAGTACTTC
TRBJ1-4 TRBV12-3/TRBV12-4 19 - - CASSLTGGGAQGTNEKLFF TGTGCCAGCAGTTTAACGGGCGGCGGGGCCCAAGGGACTAATGAAAAACTGTTTTTT
TRBJ2-3 TRBV27 14 - - CASSLEVPGDTQYF TGTGCCAGCAGTTTAGAGGTTCCGGGAGATACGCAGTATTTT
TRBJ2-7 TRBV28 13 once - CASSQDRYHEQYF TGTGCCAGCAGCCAAGACAGATACCACGAGCAGTACTTC
TRBJ1-5 TRBV9 15 - - CASSASLYSNQPQHF TGTGCCAGCAGCGCGAGCCTTTATAGCAATCAGCCCCAGCATTTT
TRBJ2-1 TRBV6-2/TRBV6-3 16 few - CASSSPNGAPHNEQFF TGTGCCAGCAGTTCCCCGAATGGGGCGCCTCACAATGAGCAGTTCTTC
TRBJ2-7 TRBV12-3/TRBV12-4 14 few - CASSLTGSYNEQYF TGTGCCAGCAGTTTGACGGGCTCCTACAATGAGCAGTACTTC
TRBJ1-5 TRBV20-1 13 - TRBD1 CSAHYTDRAPQHF TGCAGTGCCCACTACACTGACAGGGCTCCCCAGCATTTT
TRBJ2-7 TRBV25-1 11 - - CASSEFDEQYF TGTGCCAGCAGTGAATTTGACGAGCAGTACTTC
TRBJ2-3 TRBV7-6 19 once TRBD1 CASSSYIPRTGALTDTQYF TGTGCCAGCAGCTCCTACATTCCGCGGACAGGGGCCCTAACAGATACGCAGTATTTT
TRBJ2-5 TRBV11-2 17 few TRBD1 CASSLGTDRGSRETQYF TGTGCCAGCAGCTTAGGCACCGACAGGGGGTCGAGAGAGACCCAGTACTTC
TRBJ2-7 TRBV4-2 16 few TRBD2 CASSQALAGVRYEQYF TGTGCCAGCAGCCAAGCGCTAGCGGGAGTCAGGTACGAGCAGTACTTC
TRBJ2-7 TRBV28 11 - - CASSLLGWQYF TGTGCCAGCAGTTTATTGGGGTGGCAGTACTTC
TRBJ2-7 TRBV5-1 15 - TRBD2 CASSELAGVLYEQYF TGCGCCAGCAGCGAACTAGCGGGAGTCCTCTACGAGCAGTACTTC
TRBJ2-7 TRBV6-1 13 few - CASSRDISYEQYF TGTGCCAGCAGCCGGGACATCTCCTACGAGCAGTACTTC
TRBJ2-1 TRBV6-2/TRBV6-3 20 - TRBD2 CASSYRPGTSGMSSYNEQFF TGTGCCAGCAGTTACCGCCCCGGGACTAGCGGGATGAGCTCCTACAATGAGCAGTTCTTC
TRBJ1-2 TRBV6-1 13 few - CASSFRRDYGYTF TGTGCCAGCTCCTTTCGGCGGGACTATGGCTACACCTTC